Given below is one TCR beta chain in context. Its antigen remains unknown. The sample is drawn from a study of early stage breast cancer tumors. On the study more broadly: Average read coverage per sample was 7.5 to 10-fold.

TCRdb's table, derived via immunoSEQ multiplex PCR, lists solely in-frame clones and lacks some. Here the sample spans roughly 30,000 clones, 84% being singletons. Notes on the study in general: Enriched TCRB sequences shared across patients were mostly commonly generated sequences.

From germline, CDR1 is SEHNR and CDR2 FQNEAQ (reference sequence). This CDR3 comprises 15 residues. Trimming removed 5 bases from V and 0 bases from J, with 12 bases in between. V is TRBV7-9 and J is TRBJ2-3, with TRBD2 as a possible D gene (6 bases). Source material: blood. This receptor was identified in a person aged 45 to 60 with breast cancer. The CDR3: CASSRGLSSTDTQYF. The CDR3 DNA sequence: TGTGCCAGCAGCCGAGGACTAAGTAGCACAGATACGCAGTATTTT.